The 30 T cell receptor beta chains reported below all come from one sample, sequenced in a study of CD8+ T cells in alopecia areata. Reverse transcription of extracted RNA yielded cDNA, which provided the sequencing template. Here immunoSEQ multiplex PCR was the method, and the copy in TCRdb shows in-frame clones only, minus some. Of about 190,000 clones listed, 50% to 60% are singletons. Treatment here: oral pan-JAK inhibitor, 5-10 mg twice daily. Sample: CD4+ T cells sorted from blood, taken at week 4, from a patient treated with tofacitinib. The receptors derive from a human donor with alopecia areata.

V gene TRBV19 combines with J gene TRBJ1-2; D is unclear. Trimming left V 6 bases short and J 0 bases short, with 23 bases between. This CDR3 has 18 amino acids. Looked up from germline, CDR1 is LNHDA and CDR2 is SQIVND (reference sequence). As DNA, the CDR3 is TGTGCCAGTAGCCACCCCTCGACGGGGTCGCGAGCTAACTATGGCTACACCTTC. This sequence encodes CASSHPSTGSRANYGYTF.

The chain couples TRBV7-2 to TRBJ1-2, with D unresolved. Germline CDR1 SGHTA, CDR2 FQGNSA. The V gene lost 4 bases and the J gene lost 8 bases, with 11 bases spanning the gap. This CDR3 is built from 12 residues. The CDR3 DNA sequence: TGTGCCAGCAGCTCGACGGTTGGGGGCTACACCTTC. Its protein product is CASSSTVGGYTF. The full variable domain, completed using reference TRBV7-2 and TRBJ1-2, is GAGVSQSPSNKVTEKGKDVELRCDPISGHTALYWYRQSLGQGLEFLIYFQGNSAPDKSGLPSDRFSAERTGGSVSTLTIQRTQQEDSAVYLCASSSTVGGYTFGSGTRLTVV.

The chain is built from TRBV20-1 and TRBJ2-1; D unresolved. The CDR3 has 11 residues. Germline loops: CDR1 DFQATT, CDR2 SNEGSKA (reference sequence). With 4 bases removed from V and 4 bases from J, the gap between germline ends came to 5 bases. In DNA form, the CDR3 reads TGCAGTGCTACCCTTTACAATGAGCAGTTCTTC. Its protein product is CSATLYNEQFF.

This chain connects TRBV5-1 to TRBJ2-5, with D uncertain. V gave up 3 bases and J gave up 1 base, with 10 bases separating them. The CDR3 runs to 14 residues. Looked up from germline, CDR1 is SGHRS and CDR2 is YFSETQ. CDR3 DNA: TGCGCCAGCAGCTCCACCTCCCTCCAAGAGACCCAGTACTTC. Translation: CASSSTSLQETQYF.

V and J are TRBV30 and TRBJ2-7; D might be TRBD1 (6 bases). Germline V gene lookup returns CDR1 GTSNPN and CDR2 SVGIG (reference sequence). CDR3 length equals 12 residues. V was trimmed by 3 bases and J by 6 bases, leaving 12 bases between them. CDR3 loop: CAWRLIGGEQYF. The CDR3 DNA is TGTGCCTGGAGGTTGATAGGGGGCGAGCAGTACTTC.

This clone has more than one count but fewer than ten. V usage is TRBV29-1 and J usage is TRBJ2-7; 9 positions match TRBD1. Trimming cost V 4 bases and J 6 bases; bases outside gene matches: 7. Germline-derived CDR1 and CDR2 are SQVTM and ANQGSEA. The CDR3 covers 13 residues. CDR3 nucleotide sequence: TGCAGCGTTGCCTCCGGGACAGGGATCGAGCAGTACTTC. Translation gives CSVASGTGIEQYF.

This clone was picked up a small number of times. V gene TRBV7-9 combines with J gene TRBJ1-2; TRBD1 agrees at 8 bases. Trimming cost V 5 bases and J 1 base; bases outside gene matches: 3. This CDR3 is built from 14 residues. The V gene's germline CDR1 is SEHNR and CDR2 FQNEAQ (reference sequence). The CDR3 protein is CASSPGQGNYGYTF. The CDR3 nucleotides are TGTGCCAGCAGCCCAGGACAGGGTAACTATGGCTACACCTTC.

In this sample, this clone turned up a few times. This sequence joins TRBV6-6 and TRBJ1-5, with a tentative D call TRBD1 (6 bases). The ends were cut back, 8 bases at V and 6 bases at J, with 20 bases in the middle. The CDR3 sequence is 15 residues long. In germline, CDR1 is MNHNY, CDR2 SVGAGI (reference sequence). In DNA, the CDR3 is TGTGCCAGCGAACCAGGGGCGGGTGGTAGTCAGCCCCAGCATTTT. Translating gives CASEPGAGGSQPQHF.

This clone was recorded a few times. V usage is TRBV7-2 and J usage is TRBJ2-7; 10 nucleotides agree with TRBD2. The CDR3 sequence is 15 residues long. V lost 4 bases, J lost 2 bases, and 5 bases stayed unmatched. From germline, CDR1 is SGHTA and CDR2 FQGNSA. CDR3 DNA: TGTGCCAGCAGCTCAGGGACTAGCGTCACCTACGAGCAGTACTTC. Translating gives CASSSGTSVTYEQYF.

The V gene is TRBV7-2, the J gene TRBJ1-2; D might be TRBD1 (6 bases). The V end was cut by 0 bases, the J end by 6 bases, with 8 bases between. The CDR3 is 13 amino acids. The germline CDR1 and CDR2 sequences are SGHTA and FQGNSA. The CDR3 nucleotides are TGTGCCAGCAGCTTAGCACAGGGCGATGGCTACACCTTC. Its protein product is CASSLAQGDGYTF.

The CDR3 coding sequence is TGTGCCTGGAGTGTGATGGTCTCTGGAAACACCATATATTTT. It codes for CAWSVMVSGNTIYF. J is TRBJ1-3 and V is TRBV30; D call uncertain. V lost 0 bases to trimming and J lost 0 bases, with 6 bases between them. This CDR3 region has 14 residues. Per the germline V gene, CDR1 is GTSNPN and CDR2 is SVGIG (reference sequence).

This clone has more than one count but fewer than ten. At one boundary the junction diverges from the germline segment, which might be a read error. V is TRBV7-9 and J is TRBJ2-1; TRBD1 matches at 8 bases. Looked up from germline, CDR1 is SEHNR and CDR2 is FQNEAQ (reference sequence). This CDR3 spans 16 amino acids. The CDR3 DNA reads TGTGCCAGCAGTCGCATCAGGGGGCCCTCCAACAATGAGCAGTTCTTC. It encodes CASSRIRGPSNNEQFF.

The chain links TRBV5-4 to TRBJ1-1; a weak D match, TRBD1 (5 bases). In germline, CDR1 is SGHNT, CDR2 YYREEE (reference sequence). The CDR3 is 14 amino acids. The V and J ends lost 3 bases and 3 bases respectively, with 12 bases between them. CDR3 amino acids: CASSSGTSDTEAFF. In nucleotides, the CDR3 is TGTGCCAGCAGCTCAGGGACTTCCGACACTGAAGCTTTCTTT.

This chain joins TRBV6-1 and TRBJ1-2; a weak D match, TRBD1 (5 bases). CDR1 is MNHNS and CDR2 is SASEGT in the germline V gene. Trimming left V 7 bases short and J 7 bases short, with 16 bases between. The CDR3 loop spans 13 amino acids. The DNA for the CDR3 is TGTGCCAGCACTCCCGACGGGGCTGGTGGCTACACCTTC. Translation: CASTPDGAGGYTF.

This clone was observed a few times. The chain has TRBV7-9 and TRBJ2-3; D ambiguous. Trimming removed 2 bases from V and 6 bases from J, with 6 bases in between. The CDR3 is 12 residues long. The germline V gene encodes CDR1 SEHNR and CDR2 FQNEAQ (reference sequence). The CDR3, as DNA: TGTGCCAGCAGCTTATCAGAGGATACGCAGTATTTT. It specifies CASSLSEDTQYF. Complete variable domain (other parts from reference TRBV7-9 and TRBJ2-3): DTGVSQNPRHKITKRGQNVTFRCDPISEHNRLYWYRQTLGQGPEFLTYFQNEAQLEKSRLLSDRFSAERPKGSFSTLEIQRTEQGDSAMYLCASSLSEDTQYFGPGTRLTVL.

The chain links TRBV29-1 to TRBJ1-3; TRBD1 might be the D (6 bases). Trimming removed 6 bases from V and 7 bases from J, with 19 bases in between. CDR1 and CDR2 from the germline V gene are SQVTM and ANQGSEA. The CDR3 consists of 14 residues. For the CDR3, the DNA is TGCAGCGTAATTCCGACAGGTTATGGGAACACCATATATTTT. It yields the protein CSVIPTGYGNTIYF.

The chain employs TRBV4-1 and TRBJ2-3; 7 bases agree with TRBD1. The CDR3 covers 17 residues. Germline lookup yields CDR1 MGHRA and CDR2 YSYEKL. V trimming: 0 bases; J trimming: 4 bases; junction bases outside the gene matches: 10. The CDR3: CASSQDAAGGLADTQYF. The CDR3 coding sequence is TGCGCCAGCAGCCAAGACGCGGCAGGGGGTCTCGCAGATACGCAGTATTTT.

This clone was picked up one time. This chain links TRBV7-9 with TRBJ2-7; 8 bases agree with TRBD2. J gave up 0 bases and V 1 base, and 11 bases lay outside the gene matches. CDR3 length equals 18 residues. The germline V gene encodes CDR1 SEHNR and CDR2 FQNEAQ (reference sequence). As DNA, the CDR3 is TGTGCCAGCAGCTTAGTTGTGGGTGCGGGAGGCCTCTCCTACGAGCAGTACTTC. Protein sequence: CASSLVVGAGGLSYEQYF. Supplemented by reference TRBV7-9 and TRBJ2-7, the full variable domain reads DTGVSQNPRHKITKRGQNVTFRCDPISEHNRLYWYRQTLGQGPEFLTYFQNEAQLEKSRLLSDRFSAERPKGSFSTLEIQRTEQGDSAMYLCASSLVVGAGGLSYEQYFGPGTRLTVT.

The rearrangement joins TRBV28 to TRBJ2-7; weak D call: TRBD1 (5 bases). V was cut by 4 bases and J by 5 bases, with 18 bases left in between. This CDR3 is built from 15 residues. The germline gives CDR1 MDHEN, CDR2 SYDVKM. CDR3 residues: CASSSRTRLGDEQYF. The CDR3 region has the DNA TGTGCCAGCAGTTCCCGGACACGTTTAGGAGACGAGCAGTACTTC.

This clone was recorded once. CDR3 nucleotide sequence: TGTGCCAGCTCACCACAACAGGGGGCAAGCACAGATACGCAGTATTTT. It specifies CASSPQQGASTDTQYF. This sequence joins TRBV18 and TRBJ2-3, with 9 bases lining up with TRBD1. This CDR3 contains 16 residues. Germline V gene sequence: CDR1 KGHSH, CDR2 LQKENI. The trim removed 1 base at V and 0 bases at J, leaving 2 bases unmatched. The full variable domain, its missing parts supplied by reference TRBV18 and TRBJ2-3, is NAGVMQNPRHLVRRRGQEARLRCSPMKGHSHVYWYRQLPEEGLKFMVYLQKENIIDESGMPKERFSAEFPKEGPSILRIQQVVRGDSAAYFCASSPQQGASTDTQYFGPGTRLTVL.

This chain links TRBV30 with TRBJ2-1; 7 nucleotides match TRBD2. Germline CDR1 and CDR2: GTSNPN and SVGIG (reference sequence). The CDR3 is made up of 14 amino acids. V shed 3 bases and J 4 bases; nucleotides not matched to a gene: 6. CDR3 nucleotides: TGTGCCTGGAGGGGGAGGGGAAGTTACAATGAGCAGTTCTTC. As protein: CAWRGRGSYNEQFF.

This rearrangement joins TRBV25-1 to TRBJ1-2, with 7 bases that match TRBD1. With 7 bases clipped from V and 9 bases from J, the junction kept 11 bases outside the gene matches. Germline CDR1 and CDR2: MGHDK and SYGVNS. The CDR3 extends over 13 amino acids. The CDR3 DNA reads TGTGCCAGCACTCAGGGGGAGCCCCTGCGCTACACCTTC. Translating gives CASTQGEPLRYTF.

V is TRBV7-2 and J is TRBJ2-7, with TRBD2 identical over 7 bases. Germline lookup yields CDR1 SGHTA and CDR2 FQGNSA. Germline trimming cut 3 bases from V and 6 bases from J; bases unmatched to any gene: 11. The CDR3 is 15 amino acids. The CDR3, as DNA: TGTGCCAGCAGCTTGACGGGGGGTTTGTCGGGCGAGCAGTACTTC. Translated, it gives CASSLTGGLSGEQYF.

This clone was observed a handful of times. The chain has TRBV18 and TRBJ2-7; 7 bases line up with TRBD1. The ends lost 4 bases at V and 6 bases at J; junction bases unmatched: 9. Germline CDR1 reads KGHSH; CDR2 reads LQKENI. The CDR3 extends over 14 amino acids. CDR3 in amino acids: CASSRTGLFIEQYF. DNA of the CDR3: TGTGCCAGCTCACGGACAGGTCTTTTTATCGAGCAGTACTTC.

The gene calls are TRBV7-2 and TRBJ1-4; 7 bases agree with TRBD1. Germline trimming cut 6 bases from V and 8 bases from J; bases unmatched to any gene: 9. The CDR3 length is 14 residues. Germline V gives CDR1 SGHTA, CDR2 FQGNSA. The CDR3: CASSSDRWTEKLFF. The CDR3 DNA is TGTGCCAGCAGTTCGGACAGGTGGACAGAAAAACTGTTTTTT.

The chain joins TRBV2 to TRBJ1-6; D is ambiguous. The CDR3 spans 14 residues. The V end was cut by 7 bases, the J end by 0 bases, with 7 bases between. Germline V lookup: CDR1 SNHLY, CDR2 FYNNEI. Here the CDR3 reads CASKWSSYNSPLHF. The CDR3 coding sequence is TGTGCCAGCAAATGGAGCTCCTATAATTCACCCCTCCACTTT.

V gene TRBV10-3 combines with J gene TRBJ2-3; D unresolved. The CDR3 has 16 residues. Germline CDR1 and CDR2: ENHRY and SYGVKD. The germline V and J ends were trimmed by 2 bases and 4 bases, with 16 bases remaining between them. The CDR3 bases are TGTGCCATCAGTGAGCGTGCGCCCCTCCTTGCAGATACGCAGTATTTT. Translation gives CAISERAPLLADTQYF.

This clone was seen only a few times. The V and J genes are TRBV13 and TRBJ2-7; D gene unclear. The CDR3 is 12 amino acids. Trimming left V 2 bases short and J 2 bases short, with 4 bases between. Germline V gives CDR1 PRHDT, CDR2 FYEKMQ (reference sequence). The CDR3 here is CASSLSPYEQYF. The CDR3 DNA reads TGTGCCAGCAGCTTATCCCCCTACGAGCAGTACTTC. Together with reference TRBV13 and TRBJ2-7, the CDR3 gives the full variable domain: AAGVIQSPRHLIKEKRETATLKCYPIPRHDTVYWYQQGPGQDPQFLISFYEKMQSDKGSIPDRFSAQQFSDYHSELNMSSLELGDSALYFCASSLSPYEQYFGPGTRLTVT.

This clone was recorded only once. V usage is TRBV9 and J usage is TRBJ2-1; TRBD2 agrees at 11 bases. Trimming cost V 4 bases and J 0 bases; bases outside gene matches: 6. Germline V gene lookup returns CDR1 SGDLS and CDR2 YYNGEE. The CDR3 is 17 amino acids. CDR3 sequence (DNA): TGTGCCAGCAGCTCCTTAGCGGGAGGGAGCTCCTACAATGAGCAGTTCTTC. It specifies CASSSLAGGSSYNEQFF. The complete variable domain, with remaining parts taken from reference TRBV9 and TRBJ2-1, reads DSGVTQTPKHLITATGQRVTLRCSPRSGDLSVYWYQQSLDQGLQFLIQYYNGEERAKGNILERFSAQQFPDLHSELNLSSLELGDSALYFCASSSLAGGSSYNEQFFGPGTRLTVL.

The chain links TRBV5-4 to TRBJ2-2, with unresolved D. CDR1 and CDR2 (germline): SGHNT, YYREEE (reference sequence). Trimming removed 3 bases at V and 8 bases at J, with 14 bases between. The CDR3 length is 14 residues. The CDR3 loop is CASSSSASLGELFF. CDR3 DNA sequence: TGTGCCAGCAGCTCCTCTGCTAGTCTAGGGGAGCTGTTTTTT.